These T cell receptor beta chains were read from a single sample in a study of Graves' ophthalmopathy and Graves' hyperthyroidism. TCRdb redid the calling of the multiplex PCR reads with MiXCR, one entry per CDR3 protein. The repertoire has approximately 700,000 distinct CDR3 sequences, roughly 40% of them found once; the top ten carry 44%. Sequenced material: peripheral blood. Every receptor here comes from an adult man with Graves' ophthalmopathy. The CDR3 runs from the conserved cysteine through the conserved F or W.

TRBV3-1 CASSSRTGKEETQYF
TRBV29-1 CSADGGGPYEQYF
TRBV12-3/TRBV12-4 CASRDRGLNEQYF
TRBV19 CASSMGLQAYEQYF
TRBV10-3 CAISNHGPPSGNTIYF
TRBV7-2 CASSYTPGHTTGELFF
TRBV25-1 CASSYSLVTGELFF
TRBV29-1 CSASSFSGGLGEQYF
TRBV29-1 CSVEGISRGAYEQYF
TRBV6-6 CASSYSEGEQYF
TRBV7-2 CASSPVRLLNTGELFF
TRBV29-1 CSVDNDGTNYGYTF
TRBV20-1 CSAPHRQETDEQFF
TRBV10-3 CAIKEGQGRTGELFF
TRBV4-2 CASSSAGGTKYF
TRBV29-1 CSVWRASGETQYF
TRBV7-2 CASSLVWDGTDNSPLHF
TRBV2 CASREDRDYEQYF
TRBV7-9 CASSPRTGAQETQYF
TRBV28 CASSYSSGRVYGYTF
TRBV29-1 CSVSPRDGRPGAYEQYF
TRBV19 CASSISRGNQPQHF
TRBV24-1 CASAVVDSNQPQHF
TRBV7-9 CASSLIAGERHEQYF
TRBV10-3 CAISDAAPFEQYF
TRBV5-1 CASSLGTSNEKLFF
TRBV7-9 CASSLGGGATEAFF
TRBV7-9 CASSLGLSETQYF
TRBV7-9 CASSLASRGSGTQYF
TRBV4-1 CASSRLQYNSPLHF
TRBV10-2 CASRGGSDSPLHF
TRBV12-3/TRBV12-4 CASRAGPLEQYF
TRBV4-3 CASSLVGGALGANVLTF
TRBV29-1 CSVEDKGFLGYTF
TRBV9 CASSASSYRGNYGYTF
TRBV6-5 CASSEAAGGDQPQHF
TRBV2 CASSEAGVNTEAFF
TRBV24-1 CATSDPGTGDTQYF
TRBV2 CASGARNEQYF
TRBV7-2 CASSLDRVSNEQYF
TRBV12-3/TRBV12-4 CASSFGSWELFF
TRBV28 CASSWADYGYTF
TRBV2 CASRVGRRPQHF
TRBV15 CATSRDLVAYSPLHF
TRBV10-3 CASKRQGDSGANVLTF
TRBV11-1 CASSLAGRLASGELFF
TRBV15 CATSRALQGAGELFF
TRBV29-1 CSVFYPGEQYF
TRBV7-8 CASKNGGNEKLFF